This T cell receptor beta chain is drawn from a study of blood T cell repertoires in COVID-19 (dated by TCRdb to the early 2020s). Concerning the study at large: Collaborator samples came from the United States, Italy and Spain and covered acute and convalescent phases of COVID-19. The dataset comprised deeply sampled blood TCRbeta repertoires from subjects exposed to, actively infected with, or recovered from COVID-19. A de-identified subject ID, COVID-19 status, age in years and sex were almost always included in the sample metadata. The samples were drawn from the first 160 participants of the ongoing ImmuneRACE study and from about 1,200 subjects provided by 6 global collaborators. A freely available public database, intended as a resource for researchers studying the immune response to SARS-CoV-2, is where the repertoires were released. The material from the prospective study consisted of cDNA or gDNA derived from T cells, B-cell-depleted T cells, or PBMCs. Where available, HLA class I and class II types were obtained from metadata supplied by the sample provider rather than from assay-based typing.

Each collaborating institution followed its own protocols to collect whole blood in K2EDTA tubes. Collaborator samples were shipped for TCRbeta analysis as frozen whole blood, isolated PBMCs, or DNA extracted from either sample type. Overall study results and their limits: The quantity of clinical and demographic metadata differed by source and by participant and was supplied without curation.

The CDR3 contains 12 residues, cysteine and phenylalanine counted. Just CDR3 DNA is preserved here, 36 bases in frame from base 1. Taken from the germline V gene (reference sequence), the CDR1 and CDR2 loops are LGHDT and YNNKEL. A distance of 7 bases separates the germline ends of V and J, which lose 0 bases and 7 bases respectively. The immunoSEQ Assay, a bias-controlled multiplex PCR, was used to amplify TCRbeta CDR3 regions from genomic DNA. As for the authors' bioinformatics: Within the assay, amplification of reference gene primers was used to estimate how many nucleated cells each sample contained. To quantify the absolute abundance of each unique TCRbeta CDR3 rearrangement, sequence reads were collapsed and filtered. For each sample, productive Simpson clonality was calculated as the square root of Simpson's diversity index over productive rearrangements. The source is immuneACCESS, and TCRdb retained only in-frame sequences with V and J called. Part of the clones is not carried over; for the studies checked, unresolved V genes explain less than half of this, and the remainder is unexplained. That table furnishes V, J and clone size, whereas the DNA furnished D and trimming. For this sample there are 60,000 or so clones; 81% appear just once. Jointly, the top ten make up 15% of the sample.

Of note for this clone: It has no known antigen specificity. The input lacks base qualities; no much larger clone sits a single base away.

The sample taken for sequencing was peripheral blood. The sequence joins TRBV3-1 (or the pseudogene TRBV3-2) to TRBJ2-7; the best D guess is TRBD2, with 5 bases matching. This TCR came from an elderly man with acute or convalescent COVID-19. The nucleotide sequence is TGTGCCAGCAGCCAAGATTCGGGAGAGCAGTACTTC. This is translated as CASSQDSGEQYF.